The TCR beta chain under discussion was sequenced for a study of OX40 agonist ivuxolimab in advanced cancers. As for the study in general: Ivuxolimab is a fully human IgG2 antibody that activates OX40 (CD134). Points from the study as a whole: Among T cells, CD8+ cells averaged more expanded clones than CD4+ cells. CD4+ and CD8+ blood T cells expanded clonally by week 6 at 0.1 to 3.0 mg/kg.

This CDR3 is built from 14 residues. V was pared by 3 bases and J by 0 bases, with 6 bases between. The germline V gene encodes CDR1 KGHSH and CDR2 LQKENI. Measured with immunoSEQ multiplex PCR; TCRdb has only the in-frame clones, and not every one. Here the sample spans roughly 36,000 clones, around four fifths being singletons. A word on this clone: The antigen is unknown.

The sequencing used CD4+ or CD8+ T cells sorted from blood, collected in a trial of the OX40 agonist ivuxolimab. The TCR sequence derives from an adult with an advanced solid tumor such as melanoma, head and neck, liver or kidney cancer. The chain couples TRBV18 to TRBJ1-5, with D unresolved. The CDR3 DNA reads TGTGCCAGCTCACCGGCAGATAGCAATCAGCCCCAGCATTTT. This sequence encodes CASSPADSNQPQHF. Full variable domain (rest looked up from reference TRBV18 and TRBJ1-5): NAGVMQNPRHLVRRRGQEARLRCSPMKGHSHVYWYRQLPEEGLKFMVYLQKENIIDESGMPKERFSAEFPKEGPSILRIQQVVRGDSAAYFCASSPADSNQPQHFGDGTRLSIL.